The following is a TCR beta chain sequence with its context. Seattle's enrolled individuals joined amid active infection and were then monitored longitudinally. The germline CDR1 and CDR2 sequences are KGHDR and SFDVKD. The CDR3 is 15 residues long. V was clipped by 5 bases and J by 8 bases; unmatched bases: 7. This sample stems from a study of blood T cell repertoires in COVID-19. As originally analysed: For nucleated cells, counts were estimated from reference gene primer amplification. Produced via immunoSEQ multiplex PCR; TCRdb's table is partial and in-frame only. V, J and clone size reflect that table, while D and trimming were determined from the DNA. The sample has about 160,000 clones, 92% seen once; the top ten hold nearly 5%.

The rearrangement links TRBV24-1 to TRBJ2-1; TRBD1 matches at 11 bases. This TCR came from a man younger than 45 with COVID-19, enrolled during active disease. What was sequenced was peripheral blood. DNA of the CDR3: TGTGCCACCAGTGCCCGGGACAGGGGGGCGGATGAGCAGTTCTTC. Protein sequence: CATSARDRGADEQFF.